The T cell receptor beta chain described here comes from a study of cytomegalovirus exposure and HLA in healthy donors. The PCR made use of 60 Vbeta and 13 Jbeta primers. Repertoires were generated with immunoSEQ multiplex PCR, while TCRdb's copy carries only in-frame clones and drops some. The sample lists 110,000 or so clones, 74% occurring once. V dropped 4 bases and J dropped 2; count of bases not matched to a gene: 8. The CDR3 runs to 15 residues. CDR1 and CDR2 from the germline V gene are SGHNT and YYREEE (reference sequence). The TCR sequence derives from a woman aged 50 to 65 in good health and CMV-seropositive. V usage is TRBV5-4 and J usage is TRBJ2-7; 8 bases line up with TRBD1. The material sequenced was PBMCs. This CDR3 is CASSTKTGVTYEQYF. The CDR3 nucleotides read TGTGCCAGCAGCACCAAGACAGGGGTAACCTACGAGCAGTACTTC.